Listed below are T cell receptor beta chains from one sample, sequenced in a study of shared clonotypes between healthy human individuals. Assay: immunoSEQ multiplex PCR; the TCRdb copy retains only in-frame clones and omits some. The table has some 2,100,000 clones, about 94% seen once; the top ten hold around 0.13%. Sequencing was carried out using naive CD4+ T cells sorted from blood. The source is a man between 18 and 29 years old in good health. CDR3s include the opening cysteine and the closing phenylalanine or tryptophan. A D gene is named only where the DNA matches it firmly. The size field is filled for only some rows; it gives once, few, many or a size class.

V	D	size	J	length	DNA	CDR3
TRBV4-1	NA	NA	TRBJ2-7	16	TGCGCCAGCAGCCCCTCCATCCGGGACCGACAACCCGAGCAGTACTTC	CASSPSIRDRQPEQYF
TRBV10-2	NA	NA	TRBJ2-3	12	TGCGCCAGCACTCCCGGCACAGATACGCAGTATTTT	CASTPGTDTQYF
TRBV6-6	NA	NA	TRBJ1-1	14	TGTGCCAGCAGTTACTCAGAGGGAAACACTGAAGCTTTCTTT	CASSYSEGNTEAFF
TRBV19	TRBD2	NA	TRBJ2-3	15	TGTGCCAGTAGTCGGGCTAGCGGCCGCACAGATACGCAGTATTTT	CASSRASGRTDTQYF
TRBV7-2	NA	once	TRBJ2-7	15	TGTGCCAGCAGCCCATCGCAGGGGATCCATTACGAGCAGTACTTC	CASSPSQGIHYEQYF
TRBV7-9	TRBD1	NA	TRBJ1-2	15	TGTGCCAGCAGCCCTTACCGGGACAGGAACTATGGCTACACCTTC	CASSPYRDRNYGYTF
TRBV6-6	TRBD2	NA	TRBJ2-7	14	TGTGCCAGCTGCGTGACTAGCGGGAGCGGCGAGCAGTACTTC	CASCVTSGSGEQYF
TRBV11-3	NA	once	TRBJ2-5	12	TGTGCCAGCAGCCCGTCCGGGGAGACCCAGTACTTC	CASSPSGETQYF
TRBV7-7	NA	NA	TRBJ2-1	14	TGTGCTAGCAGCTTAGACTGGAGGGCCGATGAGCAGTTCTTC	CASSLDWRADEQFF
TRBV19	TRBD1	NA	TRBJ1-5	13	TGTGCCAGTGGAACGACAGGGGTTCAGCCCCAGCATTTT	CASGTTGVQPQHF
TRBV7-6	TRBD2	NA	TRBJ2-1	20	TGTGCCAGCAGCTTAGAAGTGGTAGCGGGAGGGATCAGCTCCTACAATGAGCAGTTCTTC	CASSLEVVAGGISSYNEQFF
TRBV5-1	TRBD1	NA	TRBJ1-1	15	TGCGCCAGCAGCTTTGACAGGGGAATAGGGACTGAAGCTTTCTTT	CASSFDRGIGTEAFF
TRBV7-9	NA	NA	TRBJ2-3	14	TGTGCCAGCAGCTTTTTTAGCGGCACAGATACGCAGTATTTT	CASSFFSGTDTQYF
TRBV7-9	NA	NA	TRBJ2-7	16	TGTGCCAGCAGCTTCGTGGCCTTCGGGTTCACCTACGAGCAGTACTTC	CASSFVAFGFTYEQYF
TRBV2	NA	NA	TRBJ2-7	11	TGTGCCAGCAGTGAATTCGTCGAGCAGTACTTC	CASSEFVEQYF
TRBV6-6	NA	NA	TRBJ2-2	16	TGTGCCAGCAGCCCCAGGTCCGGGACCCCGCCCGGGGAGCTGTTTTTT	CASSPRSGTPPGELFF
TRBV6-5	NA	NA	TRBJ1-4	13	TGTGCCTGCCGGGGGGGTTTTAATGAAAAACTGTTTTTT	CACRGGFNEKLFF
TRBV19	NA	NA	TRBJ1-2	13	TGTGCCAGTAGTTCTTGGGGGGCAGATGGCTACACCTTC	CASSSWGADGYTF
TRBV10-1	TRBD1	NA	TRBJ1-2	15	TGCGCCAGCAGTGAACTCCCGGGACAGCTCTATGGCTACACCTTC	CASSELPGQLYGYTF
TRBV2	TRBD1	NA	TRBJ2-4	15	TGTGCCAGCAGTGGGACAGGGGTGGCCAAAAACATTCAGTACTTC	CASSGTGVAKNIQYF
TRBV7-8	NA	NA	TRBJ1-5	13	TGTGCCAGCAGCTTGGCAGAAGTCCAGCCCCAGCATTTT	CASSLAEVQPQHF
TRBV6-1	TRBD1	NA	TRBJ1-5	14	TGTGCCAGCAGCGAAGGGGGCGTTGGTCAGCCCCAGCATTTT	CASSEGGVGQPQHF
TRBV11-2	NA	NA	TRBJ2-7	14	TGTGCCAGCAGCGACGGGACACATACCTACGAGCAGTACTTC	CASSDGTHTYEQYF
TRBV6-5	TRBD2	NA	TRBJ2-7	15	TGTGCCAGCAGTTACTCTCTAGCGGGAGGCCACGAGCAGTACTTC	CASSYSLAGGHEQYF
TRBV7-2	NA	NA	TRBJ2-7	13	TGTGCCAGCAGCGCTCGTTCTAACTACGAGCAGTACTTC	CASSARSNYEQYF
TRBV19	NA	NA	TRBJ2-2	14	TGTGCCAGTAGTACGGGCGCGAACACCGGGGAGCTGTTTTTT	CASSTGANTGELFF
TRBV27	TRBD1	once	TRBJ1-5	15	TGTGCCAGCAGTGCGGACAGGGGGGTCAATCAGCCCCAGCATTTT	CASSADRGVNQPQHF
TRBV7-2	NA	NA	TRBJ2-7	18	TGTGCCAGCAGCTTAGGGAGCGCGTCTTGGCAGGTTGCCTACGAGCAGTACTTC	CASSLGSASWQVAYEQYF
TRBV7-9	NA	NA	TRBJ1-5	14	TGTGCCAGCAGCTTAGCGTCAGGGAGTTCGCCCCAGCATTTT	CASSLASGSSPQHF
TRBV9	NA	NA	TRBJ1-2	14	TGTGCCAGCAGCGCCACGACAGGTCCCTATGGCTACACCTTC	CASSATTGPYGYTF
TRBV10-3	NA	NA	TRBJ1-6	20	TGTGCCATCAGTGAGTCTTTGCAGATTCGAGCTAGCTCCTATAATTCACCCCTCCACTTT	CAISESLQIRASSYNSPLHF
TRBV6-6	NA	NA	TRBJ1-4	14	TGTGCCAGCAGTTATCGGAATCCTAATGAAAAACTGTTTTTT	CASSYRNPNEKLFF
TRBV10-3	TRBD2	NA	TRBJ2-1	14	TGTGCCACGCAAGCGGGGGCTTCGCCCAATGAGCAGTTCTTC	CATQAGASPNEQFF
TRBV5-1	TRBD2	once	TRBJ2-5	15	TGCGCCAGCAGCCCGGTAGCGGGGGGCGGGGAGACCCAGTACTTC	CASSPVAGGGETQYF
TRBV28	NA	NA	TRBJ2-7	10	TGTGCCAGCGCAGGTTACGAGCAGTACTTC	CASAGYEQYF
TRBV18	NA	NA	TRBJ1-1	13	TGTGCCAGCTCAATACGGGAAAACACTGAAGCTTTCTTT	CASSIRENTEAFF
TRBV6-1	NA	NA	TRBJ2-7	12	TGTGCCAGCAGGGGAGGACGGAACGAGCAGTACTTC	CASRGGRNEQYF
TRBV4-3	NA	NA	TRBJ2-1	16	TGCGCCAGCAGCCAAGATATAGTGAGCTCCTACAATGAGCAGTTCTTC	CASSQDIVSSYNEQFF
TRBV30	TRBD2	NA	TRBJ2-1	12	TGTGCCTGGACTAGCGGGAGGGTACGGCAGTTCTTC	CAWTSGRVRQFF
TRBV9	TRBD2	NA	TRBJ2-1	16	TGTGCCAGCAGCGCCTATACTAGCGGGCGATACAATGAGCAGTTCTTC	CASSAYTSGRYNEQFF
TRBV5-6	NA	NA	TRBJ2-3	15	TGTGCCAGCAGCGACGTGGGGGCTAGGTCAGATACGCAGTATTTT	CASSDVGARSDTQYF
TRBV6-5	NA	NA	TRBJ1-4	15	TGTGCCAGCAGTCGCCTGGAACCAACTAATGAAAAACTGTTTTTT	CASSRLEPTNEKLFF
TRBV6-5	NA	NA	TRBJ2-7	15	TGTGCCAGCAGTCCCGGGACGGCGATCTCCTACGAGCAGTACTTC	CASSPGTAISYEQYF
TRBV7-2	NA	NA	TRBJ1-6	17	TGTGCCAGCAGCTTAGACGGGGTGCGGCGGGCTAATTCACCCCTCCACTTT	CASSLDGVRRANSPLHF
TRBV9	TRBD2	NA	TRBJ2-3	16	TGTGCCAGCAGCATACTAGCGGGGGGGCCAACAGATACGCAGTATTTT	CASSILAGGPTDTQYF
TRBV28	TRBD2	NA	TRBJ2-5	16	TGTGCCAGCAGTTTAGGTCTAGCGGGGGGGTCTGAGACCCAGTACTTC	CASSLGLAGGSETQYF
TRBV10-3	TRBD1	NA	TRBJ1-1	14	TGTGCCGCGTCCCGGGACAGGACGAACACTGAAGCTTTCTTT	CAASRDRTNTEAFF
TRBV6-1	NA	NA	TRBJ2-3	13	TGTGCCAGCAGTGACGCATACACAGATACGCAGTATTTT	CASSDAYTDTQYF
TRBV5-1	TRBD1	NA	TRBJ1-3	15	TGCGCCAGCAGCTCGGCGGGACAGCTGGGTAACACCATATATTTT	CASSSAGQLGNTIYF
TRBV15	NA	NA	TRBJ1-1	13	TGTGCCACCAGCCGCCTGGGAAACACTGAAGCTTTCTTT	CATSRLGNTEAFF
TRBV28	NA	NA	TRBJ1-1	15	TGTGCCAGCAGTCCCTTAGGGGTAATGAACACTGAAGCTTTCTTT	CASSPLGVMNTEAFF
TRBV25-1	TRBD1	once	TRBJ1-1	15	TGTGCCAGCAGTGAAGAAGGGACAGCCATAACTGAAGCTTTCTTT	CASSEEGTAITEAFF
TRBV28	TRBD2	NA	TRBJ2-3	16	TGTGCCAGCAGGGTACGACTAGCGGGGTCCACAGATACGCAGTATTTT	CASRVRLAGSTDTQYF
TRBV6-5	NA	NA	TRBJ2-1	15	NA	CASSSSGQGYNEQFF
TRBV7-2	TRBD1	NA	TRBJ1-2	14	TGTGCCAGCAGCCTGAGGGACAGCTTTTATGGCTACACCTTC	CASSLRDSFYGYTF
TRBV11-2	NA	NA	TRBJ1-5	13	TGTGCCAGCAGCTCCGGCCCACAGCAGCCCCAGCATTTT	CASSSGPQQPQHF
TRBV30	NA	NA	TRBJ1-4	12	TGTGCCTGGAGTCTTGGAGGGGAAAAACTGTTTTTT	CAWSLGGEKLFF
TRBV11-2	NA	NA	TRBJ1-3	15	TGTGCCAGCAGCTTAGAATGGGGAAGTGGAAACACCATATATTTT	CASSLEWGSGNTIYF
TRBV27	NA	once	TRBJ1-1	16	TGTGCCAGCAGTTCCATCACCTGGGGGGAGAACACTGAAGCTTTCTTT	CASSSITWGENTEAFF
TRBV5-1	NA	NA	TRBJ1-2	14	TGCGCCAGCAGCTTAACTGCCTCCTGGGATGGCTACACCTTC	CASSLTASWDGYTF